These T cell receptor beta chains were read from a single sample in a study of blood T cell repertoires in COVID-19. Here immunoSEQ multiplex PCR was the method, and the copy in TCRdb shows in-frame clones only, minus some. This sample has approximately 250,000 clones, with about nine tenths found just once. The sample comprised peripheral blood. The origin of the receptors is a man aged 25 to 45 with COVID-19, enrolled during active disease. Both conserved end residues are part of each CDR3. Each record gives: V gene, D gene, clone size, CDR3 length, J gene, CDR3 protein, CDR3 DNA. The D gene is left open where the match is weak. Rows give clone size only sometimes, using once, few, many, or a class for an expanded clone.

TRBV4-1	TRBD1	NA	16	TRBJ2-7	CASSRTSGTGAYEQYF	TGCGCCAGCAGCCGCACCTCCGGGACAGGGGCCTACGAGCAGTACTTC
TRBV11-2	NA	NA	13	TRBJ2-7	CASSIAGTYEQYF	TGTGCCAGCAGCATAGCCGGTACCTACGAGCAGTACTTC
TRBV24-1	NA	few	16	TRBJ1-1	CATSDYTGGANTEAFF	TGTGCCACCAGTGATTACACGGGAGGGGCGAACACTGAAGCTTTCTTT
TRBV5-6	TRBD1	NA	15	TRBJ1-2	CASSSSGGANYGYTF	TGTGCCAGCAGCTCCTCAGGGGGTGCCAACTATGGCTACACCTTC
TRBV9	NA	NA	14	TRBJ1-2	CASSVDLGTYGYTF	TGTGCCAGCAGCGTAGATCTGGGCACCTATGGCTACACCTTC
TRBV7-2	NA	NA	15	TRBJ1-4	CASSSHRSTNEKLFF	TGTGCCAGCAGCTCTCACCGGAGCACTAATGAAAAACTGTTTTTT
TRBV5-1	NA	few	17	TRBJ1-4	CASSPGGGTGINEKLFF	TGCGCCAGCAGCCCGGGGGGAGGGACCGGGATCAATGAAAAACTGTTTTTT
TRBV20-1	NA	NA	14	TRBJ2-7	CSASPPFGSTEQYF	TGCAGTGCTAGTCCCCCGTTCGGGAGTACCGAGCAGTACTTC
TRBV6-5	NA	NA	14	TRBJ1-1	CASGGLADQTETFF	TGTGCCAGCGGAGGGCTGGCTGACCAAACTGAAACTTTCTTT
TRBV6-5	NA	NA	15	TRBJ2-7	CANPYNPKSSYEQYF	TGTGCCAACCCCTATAACCCAAAGAGCTCCTACGAGCAGTACTTC
TRBV10-3	NA	NA	14	TRBJ1-3	CAIMPGKGENTIYF	TGTGCCATCATGCCAGGGAAAGGGGAAAACACCATATATTTT
TRBV5-6	NA	NA	16	TRBJ1-2	CASSLYVTANNYGYTF	TGTGCCAGCAGCTTGTACGTGACAGCAAATAACTATGGCTACACCTTC
TRBV12-3/TRBV12-4	TRBD1	NA	11	TRBJ1-4	CASRRTGKLFF	TGTGCCAGCAGAAGGACAGGGAAACTGTTTTTT
TRBV12-5	TRBD2	NA	16	TRBJ2-2	CASGLKSGASTGELFF	TGTGCTAGTGGTCTAAAGAGCGGGGCCAGCACCGGGGAGCTGTTTTTT
TRBV27	NA	once	14	TRBJ2-2	CASRSLTGEGELFF	TGTGCCAGCCGAAGCCTGACGGGGGAGGGGGAGCTGTTTTTT
TRBV5-1	NA	NA	12	TRBJ1-2	CASSLYREGYTF	TGCGCCAGCAGCCTCTACCGGGAAGGCTACACCTTC
TRBV13	TRBD1	NA	15	TRBJ2-2	CASSQGDSTPGELFF	TGTGCCAGCAGCCAAGGGGACAGTACCCCCGGGGAGCTGTTTTTT
TRBV3-1/TRBV3-2	TRBD1	NA	16	TRBJ2-7	CASNWTGLKWGYEQYF	TGTGCCAGCAACTGGACAGGGCTAAAGTGGGGCTACGAGCAGTACTTC
TRBV5-1	TRBD1	NA	14	TRBJ1-2	CASSLAGTGLGYTF	TGCGCCAGCAGCTTAGCCGGGACAGGGTTAGGCTACACCTTC
TRBV6-5	NA	once	16	TRBJ2-1	CASSYEATSVYNEQFF	TGTGCCAGCAGTTACGAGGCAACCTCCGTCTACAATGAGCAGTTCTTC
TRBV3-1/TRBV3-2	TRBD1	NA	15	TRBJ1-1	CASSQDGTGYTEAFF	TGTGCCAGCAGCCAAGACGGGACAGGGTACACTGAAGCTTTCTTT
TRBV3-1/TRBV3-2	TRBD1	NA	13	TRBJ1-3	CASSQGDRRALYF	TGTGCCAGCAGCCAAGGGGACAGGAGAGCTTTATATTTT